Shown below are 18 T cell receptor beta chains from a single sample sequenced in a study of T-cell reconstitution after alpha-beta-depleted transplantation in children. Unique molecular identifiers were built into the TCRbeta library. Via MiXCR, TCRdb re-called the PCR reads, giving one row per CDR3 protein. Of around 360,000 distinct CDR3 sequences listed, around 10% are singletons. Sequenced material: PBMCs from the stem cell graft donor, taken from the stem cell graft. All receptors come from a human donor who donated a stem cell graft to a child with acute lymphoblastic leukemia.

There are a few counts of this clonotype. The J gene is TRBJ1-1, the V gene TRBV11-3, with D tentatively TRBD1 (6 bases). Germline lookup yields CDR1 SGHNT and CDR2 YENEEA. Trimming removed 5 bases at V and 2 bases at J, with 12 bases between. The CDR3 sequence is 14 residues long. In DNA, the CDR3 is TGTGCCAGCAGCCCAGGCAGGGGAAACACTGAAGCTTTCTTT. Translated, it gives CASSPGRGNTEAFF.

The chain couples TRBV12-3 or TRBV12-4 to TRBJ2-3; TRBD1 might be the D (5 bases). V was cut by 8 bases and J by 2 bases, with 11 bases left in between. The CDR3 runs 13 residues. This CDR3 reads CASLLRDTDTQYF. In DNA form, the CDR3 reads TGTGCCAGCCTGCTCAGGGACACAGATACGCAGTATTTT.

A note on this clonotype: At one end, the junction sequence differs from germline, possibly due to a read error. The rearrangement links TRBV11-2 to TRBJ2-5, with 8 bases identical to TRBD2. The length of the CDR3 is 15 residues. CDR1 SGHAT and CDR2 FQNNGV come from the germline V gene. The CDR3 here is CANSSSAGGGETQYF. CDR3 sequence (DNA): TGTGCCAACAGCTCCTCCGCGGGAGGAGGAGAGACCCAGTACTTC.

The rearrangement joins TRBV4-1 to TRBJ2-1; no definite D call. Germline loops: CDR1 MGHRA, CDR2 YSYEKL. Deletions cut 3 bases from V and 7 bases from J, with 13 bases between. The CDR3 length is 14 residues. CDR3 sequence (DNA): TGCGCCAGCAGCCACCTCTTAATAAATAATGAGCAGTTCTTC. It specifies CASSHLLINNEQFF.

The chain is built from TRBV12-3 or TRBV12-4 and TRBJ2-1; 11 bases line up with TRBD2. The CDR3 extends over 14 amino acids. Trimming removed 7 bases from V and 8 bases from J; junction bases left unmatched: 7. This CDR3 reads CASMTSGVGDEQFF. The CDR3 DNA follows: TGTGCCAGCATGACTAGCGGGGTGGGGGATGAGCAGTTCTTC.

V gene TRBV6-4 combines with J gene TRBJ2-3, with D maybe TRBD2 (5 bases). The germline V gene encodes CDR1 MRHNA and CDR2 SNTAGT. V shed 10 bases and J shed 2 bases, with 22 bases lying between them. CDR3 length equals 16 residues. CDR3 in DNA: TGTGCCACCAAAAAGAGGGCCTATACCCCCACAGATACGCAGTATTTT. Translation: CATKKRAYTPTDTQYF.

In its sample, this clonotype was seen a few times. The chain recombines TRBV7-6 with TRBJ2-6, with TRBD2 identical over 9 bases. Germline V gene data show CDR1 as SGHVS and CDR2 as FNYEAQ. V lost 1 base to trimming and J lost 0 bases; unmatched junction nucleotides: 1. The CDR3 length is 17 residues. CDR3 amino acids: CASSLGAGGSGANVLTF. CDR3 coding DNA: TGTGCCAGCAGCTTAGGAGCGGGGGGCTCTGGGGCCAACGTCCTGACTTTC.

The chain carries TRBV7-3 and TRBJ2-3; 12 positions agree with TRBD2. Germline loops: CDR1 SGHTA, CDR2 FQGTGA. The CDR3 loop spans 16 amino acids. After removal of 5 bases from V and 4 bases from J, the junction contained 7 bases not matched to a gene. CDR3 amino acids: CASSPRTSGEADTQYF. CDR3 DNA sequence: TGTGCCAGCAGCCCGAGGACTAGCGGGGAAGCAGATACGCAGTATTTT.

DNA of the CDR3: TGTGCCAGCAGTCCACCTCTAGGAGGGGGAGCCAAAAACATTCAGTACTTC. Its protein is CASSPPLGGGAKNIQYF. V and J are TRBV28 and TRBJ2-4; D is possibly TRBD1 or TRBD2 (6 bases each). The V gene's germline CDR1 is MDHEN and CDR2 SYDVKM. V lost 5 bases and J lost 0, with 17 bases in between. The CDR3 contains 17 residues.

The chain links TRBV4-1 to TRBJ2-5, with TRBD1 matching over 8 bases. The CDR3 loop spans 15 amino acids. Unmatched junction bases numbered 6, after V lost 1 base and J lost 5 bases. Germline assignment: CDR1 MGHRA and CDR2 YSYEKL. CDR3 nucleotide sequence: TGCGCCAGCAGCCAAGTTCAGGGGGCAGGGGAGACCCAGTACTTC. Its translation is CASSQVQGAGETQYF.

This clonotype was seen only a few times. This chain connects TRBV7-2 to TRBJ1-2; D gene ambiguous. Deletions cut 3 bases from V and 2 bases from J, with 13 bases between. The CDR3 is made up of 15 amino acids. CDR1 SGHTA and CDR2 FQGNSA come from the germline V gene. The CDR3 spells CASSLGPGRNYGYTF. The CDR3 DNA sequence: TGTGCCAGCAGCTTGGGCCCGGGGAGAAACTATGGCTACACCTTC.

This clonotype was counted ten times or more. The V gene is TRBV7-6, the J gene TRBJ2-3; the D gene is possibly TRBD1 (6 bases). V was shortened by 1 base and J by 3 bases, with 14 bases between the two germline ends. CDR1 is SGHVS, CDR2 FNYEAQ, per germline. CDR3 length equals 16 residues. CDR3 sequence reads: CASSLGAGVITDTQYF. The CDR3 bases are TGTGCCAGCAGCTTAGGGGCAGGGGTAATTACAGATACGCAGTATTTT.

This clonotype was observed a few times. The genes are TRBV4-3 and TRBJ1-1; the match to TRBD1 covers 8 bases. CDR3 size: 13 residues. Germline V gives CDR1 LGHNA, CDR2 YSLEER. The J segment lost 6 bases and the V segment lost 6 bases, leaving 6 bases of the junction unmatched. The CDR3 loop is CASRAGGSAEAFF. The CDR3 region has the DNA TGCGCCAGCAGAGCAGGGGGCTCCGCTGAAGCTTTCTTT.

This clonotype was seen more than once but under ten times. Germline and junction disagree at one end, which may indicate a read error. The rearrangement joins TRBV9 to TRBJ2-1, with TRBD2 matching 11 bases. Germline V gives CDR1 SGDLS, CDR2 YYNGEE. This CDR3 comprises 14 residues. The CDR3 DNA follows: TGTGCCAGCAGTGTAGCGGGAGGGGCCAATGAGCAGTTCTTC. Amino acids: CASSVAGGANEQFF. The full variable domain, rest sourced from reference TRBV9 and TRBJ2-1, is DSGVTQTPKHLITATGQRVTLRCSPRSGDLSVYWYQQSLDQGLQFLIQYYNGEERAKGNILERFSAQQFPDLHSELNLSSLELGDSALYFCASSVAGGANEQFFGPGTRLTVL.

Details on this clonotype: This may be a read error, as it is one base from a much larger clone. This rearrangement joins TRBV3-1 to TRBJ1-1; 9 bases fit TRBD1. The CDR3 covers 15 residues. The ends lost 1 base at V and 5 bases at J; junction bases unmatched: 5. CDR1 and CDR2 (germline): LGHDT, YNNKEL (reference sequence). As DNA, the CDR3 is TGTGCCAGCAGCCAAGGACAGGGGGTCCGAACTGAAGCTTTCTTT. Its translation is CASSQGQGVRTEAFF.

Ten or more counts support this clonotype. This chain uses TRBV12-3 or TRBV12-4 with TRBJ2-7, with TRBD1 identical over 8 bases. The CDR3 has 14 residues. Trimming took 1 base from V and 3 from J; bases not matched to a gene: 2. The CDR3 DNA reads TGTGCCAGCAGTTTAGGGGGGACAGGCTACGAGCAGTACTTC. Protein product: CASSLGGTGYEQYF.

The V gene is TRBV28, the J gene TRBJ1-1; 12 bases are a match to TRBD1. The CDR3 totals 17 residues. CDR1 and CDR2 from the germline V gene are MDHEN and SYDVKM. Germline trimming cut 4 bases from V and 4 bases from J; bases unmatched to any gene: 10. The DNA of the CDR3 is TGTGCCAGCAGTTATGGGACAGGGGGCGCTTTAAGCACTGAAGCTTTCTTT. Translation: CASSYGTGGALSTEAFF.

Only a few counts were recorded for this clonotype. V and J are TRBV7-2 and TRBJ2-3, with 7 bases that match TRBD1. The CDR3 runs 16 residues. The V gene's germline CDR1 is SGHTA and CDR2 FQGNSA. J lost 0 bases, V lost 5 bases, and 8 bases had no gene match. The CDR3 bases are TGTGCCAGCAGCCCCTCGGACAGGCTTAGCACAGATACGCAGTATTTT. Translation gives CASSPSDRLSTDTQYF. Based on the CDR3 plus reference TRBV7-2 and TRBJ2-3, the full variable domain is GAGVSQSPSNKVTEKGKDVELRCDPISGHTALYWYRQSLGQGLEFLIYFQGNSAPDKSGLPSDRFSAERTGGSVSTLTIQRTQQEDSAVYLCASSPSDRLSTDTQYFGPGTRLTVL.